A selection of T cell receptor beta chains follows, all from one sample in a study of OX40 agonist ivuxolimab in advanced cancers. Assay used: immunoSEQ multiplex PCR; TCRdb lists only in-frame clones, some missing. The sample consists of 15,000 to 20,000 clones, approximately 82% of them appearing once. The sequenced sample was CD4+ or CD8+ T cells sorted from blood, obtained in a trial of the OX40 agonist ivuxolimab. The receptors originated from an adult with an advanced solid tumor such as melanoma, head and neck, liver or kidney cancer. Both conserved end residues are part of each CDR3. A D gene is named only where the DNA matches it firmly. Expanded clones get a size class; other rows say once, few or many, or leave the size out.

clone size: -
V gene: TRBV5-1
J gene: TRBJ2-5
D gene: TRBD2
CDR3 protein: CASSSGLADQYQETQYF
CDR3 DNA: TGCGCCAGCAGCTCGGGACTAGCGGACCAGTACCAAGAGACCCAGTACTTC

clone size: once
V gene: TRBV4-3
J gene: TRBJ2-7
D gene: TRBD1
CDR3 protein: CASSQTGTGWYEQYF
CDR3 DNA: TGCGCCAGCAGCCAGACCGGGACAGGGTGGTACGAGCAGTACTTC

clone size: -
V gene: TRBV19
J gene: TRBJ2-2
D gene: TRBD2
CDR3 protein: CASSKGTSGSSPGELFF
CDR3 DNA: TGTGCCAGTAGTAAGGGGACTAGCGGGAGTAGTCCCGGGGAGCTGTTTTTT

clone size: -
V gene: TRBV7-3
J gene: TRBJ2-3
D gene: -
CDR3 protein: CASSLGGGAPTDTQYF
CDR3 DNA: TGTGCCAGCAGCTTGGGAGGCGGGGCACCCACAGATACGCAGTATTTT

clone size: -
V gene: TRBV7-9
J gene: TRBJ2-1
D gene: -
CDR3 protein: CASSLGTMEQFF
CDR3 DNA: TGTGCCAGCAGCTTAGGGACCATGGAGCAGTTCTTC

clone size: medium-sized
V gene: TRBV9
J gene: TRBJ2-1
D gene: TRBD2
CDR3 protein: CASSASGRGYNEQFF
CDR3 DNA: TGTGCCAGCAGCGCGAGCGGGAGGGGTTACAATGAGCAGTTCTTC

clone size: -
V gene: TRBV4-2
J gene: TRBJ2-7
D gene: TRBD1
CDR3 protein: CASRPDRDYEQYF
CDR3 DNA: TGTGCCAGCAGGCCCGACAGGGACTACGAGCAGTACTTC

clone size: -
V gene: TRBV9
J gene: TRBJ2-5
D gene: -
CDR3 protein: CASSSLQETQYF
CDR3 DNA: TGTGCCAGCAGCTCCCTACAAGAGACCCAGTACTTC

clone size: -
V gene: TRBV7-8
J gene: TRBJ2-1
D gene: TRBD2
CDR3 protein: CASSPLTGGLNEQFF
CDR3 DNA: TGTGCCAGCAGCCCCCTAACGGGGGGGTTGAATGAGCAGTTCTTC

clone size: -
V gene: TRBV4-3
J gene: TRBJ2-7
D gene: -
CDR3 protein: CASSHQNTGNYEQYF
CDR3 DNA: TGCGCCAGCAGCCACCAGAATACGGGAAACTACGAGCAGTACTTC

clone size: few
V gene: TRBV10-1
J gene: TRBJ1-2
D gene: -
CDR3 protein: CASSTVTNYGYTF
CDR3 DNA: TGCGCCAGCAGTACAGTGACTAACTATGGCTACACCTTC

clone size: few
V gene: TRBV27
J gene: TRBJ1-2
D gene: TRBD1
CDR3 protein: CASSLDLTGGYYGYTF
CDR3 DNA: TGTGCCAGCAGTTTAGATCTCACAGGGGGGTACTATGGCTACACCTTC

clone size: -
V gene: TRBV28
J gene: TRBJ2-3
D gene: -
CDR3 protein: CASSLGDTSTDTQYF
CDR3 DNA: TGTGCCAGCAGTTTGGGCGATACTAGCACAGATACGCAGTATTTT

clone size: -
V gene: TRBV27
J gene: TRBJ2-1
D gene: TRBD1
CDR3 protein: CASRLYGTGDDEQFF
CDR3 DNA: TGTGCCAGCAGACTTTACGGGACAGGGGACGATGAGCAGTTCTTC

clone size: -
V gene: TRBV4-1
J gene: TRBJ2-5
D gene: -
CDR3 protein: CASSQVGSGAAETQYF
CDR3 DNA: TGCGCCAGCAGCCAAGTGGGGTCGGGAGCTGCAGAGACCCAGTACTTC

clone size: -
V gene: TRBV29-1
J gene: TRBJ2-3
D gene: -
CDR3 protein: CSVHWRTDTQYF
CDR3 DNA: TGCAGCGTTCACTGGCGGACAGATACGCAGTATTTT